Presented here are 11 T cell receptor beta chains from one specimen sequenced in a study of cytomegalovirus exposure and HLA in healthy donors. PCR was performed using 60 Vbeta and 13 Jbeta primers. This table comes from immunoSEQ multiplex PCR, and its TCRdb copy is limited to in-frame clones, with some not included. The sample consists of around 88,000 clones, approximately 72% of them appearing once. Sequencing was done on a sample of PBMCs. The source of these receptors is a woman aged 40 to 55 in good health and CMV-seropositive.

The chain has TRBV19 and TRBJ2-1, with 10 bases that match TRBD1. The CDR3 spans 15 residues. The germline CDR1 and CDR2 sequences are LNHDA and SQIVND (reference sequence). V lost 4 bases to trimming and J lost 6 bases; unmatched junction nucleotides: 6. The CDR3 here is CASSRDRGGSNEQFF. The CDR3, as DNA: TGTGCCAGTAGTAGGGACAGGGGAGGCTCCAATGAGCAGTTCTTC.

The gene calls are TRBV2 and TRBJ2-2; 13 bases fit TRBD2. The CDR3 has 16 amino acids. Trimming at V came to 6 bases and at J to 7 bases, leaving 8 bases not matched to a gene. Germline CDR1 SNHLY, CDR2 FYNNEI. The CDR3 bases are TGTGCCAGCAGCCCACTAGCGGGAGGGAGCTACGGGGAGCTGTTTTTT. It encodes CASSPLAGGSYGELFF. The whole variable domain, filled in from reference TRBV2 and TRBJ2-2, reads EPEVTQTPSHQVTQMGQEVILRCVPISNHLYFYWYRQILGQKVEFLVSFYNNEISEKSEIFDDQFSVERPDGSNFTLKIRSTKLEDSAMYFCASSPLAGGSYGELFFGEGSRLTVL.

The chain has TRBV5-4 and TRBJ2-1; no reliable D call. V lost 0 bases, J lost 4 bases, and 5 bases lay in between. Germline V CDR1 and CDR2: SGHNT, YYREEE (reference sequence). CDR3 length equals 13 residues. CDR3 bases: TGTGCCAGCAGCTTGGCGACTTACAATGAGCAGTTCTTC. It is translated as CASSLATYNEQFF.

The chain carries TRBV28 and TRBJ2-7, with 10 bases fitting TRBD1. CDR1 is MDHEN and CDR2 is SYDVKM in the germline V gene. V trimming: 3 bases; J trimming: 4 bases; junction bases outside the gene matches: 6. There are 15 residues in the CDR3. CDR3 in amino acids: CASSFLGQGRYEQYF. As DNA, the CDR3 is TGTGCCAGCAGTTTCCTGGGACAGGGGCGGTACGAGCAGTACTTC.

This clone appeared a few times. The rearrangement joins TRBV10-3 to TRBJ2-1, with TRBD1 identical over 10 bases. The V gene end was trimmed by 3 bases and the J gene end by 7 bases; junction bases not matched to a gene: 6. CDR3 length: 15 residues. Germline CDR1 and CDR2: ENHRY and SYGVKD. CDR3 coding DNA: TGTGCCATCAGTGACCCGGACAGGGGGAGGAATGAGCAGTTCTTC. Encoded protein: CAISDPDRGRNEQFF.

The chain combines TRBV7-9 with TRBJ1-1; tentatively, D is TRBD1 (6 bases). Trimming removed 5 bases from V and 0 bases from J, with 13 bases in between. CDR1 SEHNR and CDR2 FQNEAQ come from the germline V gene (reference sequence). CDR3 size: 15 residues. This chain's CDR3 is CASSPSTGVNTEAFF. CDR3 sequence (DNA): TGTGCCAGCAGCCCATCGACAGGCGTGAACACTGAAGCTTTCTTT.

This clone was observed once. The V gene is TRBV7-6, the J gene TRBJ1-2; 9 positions match TRBD1. The junction had 6 bases not matched to a gene; V was cut back by 1 base and J by 6 bases. The V gene's germline CDR1 is SGHVS and CDR2 FNYEAQ. This CDR3 is built from 15 residues. In nucleotides, the CDR3 is TGTGCCAGCAGCTTAGGGGGACAGGGAGGCAATGGCTACACCTTC. Its protein is CASSLGGQGGNGYTF.

The chain joins TRBV7-8 to TRBJ2-1, with 8 bases lining up with TRBD2. The CDR3 covers 17 residues. Germline assignment: CDR1 SGHVS and CDR2 FQNEAQ. V dropped 1 base and J dropped 4; count of bases not matched to a gene: 9. DNA for the CDR3: TGTGCCAGCAGCTTAGGTCCGGTAGCGGGACTTTACAATGAGCAGTTCTTC. This codes for CASSLGPVAGLYNEQFF.

The chain employs TRBV11-1 and TRBJ1-1; maybe TRBD1 (6 bases). CDR3 size: 13 residues. Germline V lookup: CDR1 SGHAT, CDR2 FQDESV (reference sequence). Trimming shortened V by 3 bases and J by 7 bases, and 12 bases separated the two germline ends. CDR3 protein: CASSLDREDEAFF. CDR3 bases: TGTGCCAGCAGCTTGGACAGAGAAGATGAAGCTTTCTTT.

This clone was seen only a few times. The chain uses TRBV7-2 and TRBJ2-7; a possible D gene is TRBD1 (5 bases). Germline assignment: CDR1 SGHTA and CDR2 FQGNSA. Trimming cost V 5 bases and J 1 base, with 6 bases left between them. The CDR3 totals 12 residues. CDR3 region: CASSRQSYEQYF. In DNA, the CDR3 is TGTGCCAGCAGCCGACAGTCCTACGAGCAGTACTTC.

This CDR3 reads CASSDRDSNQPQHF. Written as DNA, the CDR3 is TGTGCCAGCAGTGACCGGGACAGTAATCAGCCCCAGCATTTT. The chain couples TRBV6-1 to TRBJ1-5; TRBD1 matches 7 bases. With V trimmed by 3 bases and J by 4 bases, 3 bases remained unmatched. CDR1 MNHNS and CDR2 SASEGT come from the germline V gene. This CDR3 has 14 amino acids.